This T cell receptor (beta chain) was recovered during a study of T-cell reconstitution after alpha-beta-depleted transplantation in children. Preparation of the TCRbeta library was carried out with unique molecular identifiers. One entry per CDR3 protein, called by TCRdb with MiXCR from the PCR reads. The sample shows 250,000 to 300,000 distinct CDR3 sequences, roughly a tenth of them seen only once. Overall study findings and caveats: Reports say that about two months after transplant, the alpha-beta T cells came out of several hundred graft clones that had expanded. After one year, T-cell counts and TCRbeta diversity mostly came from new T cells.

V lost 2 bases to trimming and J lost 2 bases; unmatched junction nucleotides: 5. Germline CDR1 and CDR2: MNHEY and SVGEGT. This CDR3 spans 15 amino acids. Details on this clonotype: Its antigen is still unknown.

This clonotype originated in a boy in the first two years of life with acute myeloid leukemia, due to receive a stem cell transplant. The V gene is TRBV6-2 or TRBV6-3, the J gene TRBJ2-7; the match to TRBD1 covers 8 bases. The specimen was PBMCs, collected before TCRalphabeta/CD19-depleted stem cell transplant. The CDR3 DNA is TGTGCCAGCAGTTACGACAGGGGACCTACCTACGAGCAGTACTTC. This sequence encodes CASSYDRGPTYEQYF.